This T cell receptor (beta chain) emerged from a study of blood T cell repertoires in COVID-19. About the research overall: Acute and convalescent COVID-19 samples came from the United States, Italy and Spain.

This clone was seen a single time. With 1 base clipped from V and 7 bases from J, the junction kept 16 bases outside the gene matches. The germline V gene encodes CDR1 LNHNV and CDR2 YYDKDF (reference sequence). The CDR3 contains 19 residues. Authors' methods: Scientists estimated how many nucleated cells there were by amplifying reference gene primers. The data were produced by immunoSEQ multiplex PCR, yet TCRdb's version contains in-frame clones alone and is incomplete. From that table come the V and J calls and clone size; the DNA was used to work out D and trimming. This table has roughly 250,000 clones, 82% appearing once.

Sequencing used peripheral blood. The chain uses TRBV15 and TRBJ2-1; 10 bases agree with TRBD2. This receptor was obtained from a woman aged 55-70 years with active or convalescent COVID-19. In nucleotides, the CDR3 is TGTGCCACCAGCAGAGTCCCTCAGCGGGGGGGAGGACGGACGAATGAGCAGTTCTTC. Protein: CATSRVPQRGGGRTNEQFF.